The T cell receptor beta chain under discussion was sequenced for a study of OX40 agonist ivuxolimab in advanced cancers. Regarding the research as a whole: Ivuxolimab, which targeted the costimulatory receptor OX40 (CD134), was an agonistic, fully human IgG2 monoclonal antibody. Three dose-escalation patients achieved partial responses, one with hepatocellular carcinoma and two with cutaneous melanoma. Intravenous ivuxolimab was administered to patients every 2 weeks at six dose levels: 0.01, 0.1, 0.3, 1.5, 3 and 10 mg/kg. Peripheral TCRbeta sequencing aimed to test whether ivuxolimab altered TCR sequence diversity and caused clonal T-cell expansion. The dose-escalation cohort was about 83% male with a mean age of about 60 years, ranging from roughly 23 to 90. The monotherapy dose-escalation portion (N ≈ 50 patients) of the phase I ivuxolimab trial is reported in the paper. Prior anti-PD-1, anti-PD-L1 or anti-CTLA-4 therapy was permitted, and checkpoint inhibitors had been received by around 40% of dose-escalation patients. Among the approximately 54 dose-escalation patients, some 20 had hepatocellular carcinoma, around 15 melanoma, 9 renal cell carcinoma and 9 head and neck cancer.

The trial excluded patients who had a history of autoimmune disease or who were on systemic immunosuppression. Peripheral blood for TCR sequencing was drawn from every dose cohort at baseline, at cycle 4 day 1 and at cycle 7 day 1. The samples were drawn from a first-in-human, open-label, multicenter phase I dose-escalation trial of ivuxolimab. The trial enrolled adults with locally advanced or metastatic head and neck squamous cell, hepatocellular, melanoma or renal cell carcinoma. Before TCR sequencing, CD4+ T cells and CD8+ T cells from peripheral blood were sorted into separate populations. As concerns this clone: Its recognized antigen is unknown. Within one base of it there is no much larger clone, and no base qualities were kept.

For sequencing of the TCRbeta CDR3 region, genomic DNA was extracted from the sorted cells. The immunoSEQ Assay was used for sequencing of TCRbeta CDR3 regions. Drawn from immuneACCESS, this table holds only the in-frame rearrangements with V and J called that TCRdb kept. Clones are partly lost; checked studies trace under half to an unresolved V gene and leave the rest unexplained. The sample table lists 25,000 to 35,000 clones, 80% to 85% of them with a count of one. Of the sample, roughly a fifth falls within the top ten clones. CDR1 and CDR2 are drawn from the germline V gene: SGDLS, YYNGEE. Including the terminal cysteine and phenylalanine, the CDR3 comprises 14 residues. Only the CDR3 DNA is retained, 42 bases long and in frame from the first base. V sheds 3 bases and J sheds 3 bases, leaving 11 bases between their ends. Study-wide findings and limitations: Low levels of normalized T-cell clonal expansion were also seen in some nonresponding patients. Clonal expansion of both CD4+ and CD8+ blood T cells was observed from baseline to week 6 at doses 0.1 to 3.0 mg/kg. Which antigens the clonally expanded peripheral T cells were specific for was not determined. On average, CD8+ T cells showed more expanded clones than CD4+ T cells after ivuxolimab. Partial responders in the 0.1-3.0 mg/kg groups had among the lowest normalized peripheral clonal expansion, especially among CD8+ T cells.

The clonotype comes from an adult with an advanced solid tumor such as melanoma, head and neck, liver or kidney cancer. The specimen comprised CD4+ or CD8+ T cells sorted from blood, sampled in a trial of the OX40 agonist ivuxolimab. The sequence is built from TRBV9 and TRBJ2-3, with TRBD2 as a weak D call on 5 bases. The DNA sequence reads TGTGCCAGCAGCGAAGGTAGCGAGACAGATACGCAGTATTTT. This translates into CASSEGSETDTQYF.